These T cell receptor beta chains were read from a single sample in a study of identical twins. MiXCR, run by TCRdb on the 5' RACE reads, gives a single entry per CDR3 protein. Found here are about 900,000 distinct CDR3 sequences, 9% to 15% of them singletons; the top ten hold around 1.5%. These sequences were also reported in another study, on yellow fever vaccine responses in identical twins.

The sample consisted of PBMCs. These receptors were taken from a woman between 18 and 30 years old in good health. CDR3s include the opening cysteine and the closing phenylalanine or tryptophan. A D gene is named only where the DNA matches it firmly. Clone size appears in some rows only: once, few, many, or a class for an expanded clone.

CASSLETVSYNEQFF,TGTGCCAGCAGTTTGGAGACAGTCTCCTACAATGAGCAGTTCTTC,15,TRBJ2-1,TRBV6-5,few,.
CSVARDRDEQYF,TGCAGCGTGGCCCGGGACAGGGACGAGCAGTACTTC,12,TRBJ2-7,TRBV29-1,.,TRBD1
CASSQEVRGQPQHF,TGTGCCAGCAGCCAAGAAGTACGCGGGCAGCCCCAGCATTTT,14,TRBJ1-5,TRBV3-1,.,.
CASSRSRGRDQPQHF,TGTGCCAGCAGTCGAAGCAGGGGGCGAGATCAGCCCCAGCATTTT,15,TRBJ1-5,TRBV6-1,.,TRBD1
CSAPRGGEQFF,TGCAGTGCCCCCCGGGGCGGGGAGCAGTTCTTC,11,TRBJ2-1,TRBV20-1,few,.
CASSLVVSSNEQFF,TGTGCCAGCAGCTTAGTTGTTAGTAGCAATGAGCAGTTCTTC,14,TRBJ2-1,TRBV7-6,.,.
CASSLKSRENTGELFF,TGTGCCAGCAGCTTAAAGTCAAGAGAAAACACCGGGGAGCTGTTTTTT,16,TRBJ2-2,TRBV11-2,.,.
CATSVRLAGGELFF,TGTGCCACCAGCGTCCGACTAGCGGGAGGGGAGCTGTTTTTT,14,TRBJ2-2,TRBV15,many,TRBD2
CASSTEGAGTGELFF,TGTGCCAGCAGCACGGAGGGGGCGGGCACCGGGGAGCTGTTTTTT,15,TRBJ2-2,TRBV2,few,.
CASSLFLGGRKNEQFF,TGTGCCAGCAGCCTCTTTTTGGGCGGGAGAAAGAATGAGCAGTTCTTC,16,TRBJ2-1,TRBV14,once,TRBD2
CASSLPGGNQPQHF,TGTGCCAGCAGTCTTCCCGGTGGGAATCAGCCCCAGCATTTT,14,TRBJ1-5,TRBV12-3/TRBV12-4,many,.
CASSWVFLSNYGYTF,TGTGCCAGCAGTTGGGTATTTCTGTCTAACTATGGCTACACCTTC,15,TRBJ1-2,TRBV28,few,.
CATSALISVSGRENTGELFF,TGTGCCACCAGTGCCCTCATTTCGGTTAGCGGGAGAGAAAACACCGGGGAGCTGTTTTTT,20,TRBJ2-2,TRBV24-1,.,TRBD2
CASRQGIGGQPQHF,TGTGCCAGCAGACAGGGGATCGGCGGTCAGCCCCAGCATTTT,14,TRBJ1-5,TRBV27,few,TRBD1
CASSPSLWGVTDTQYF,TGTGCCAGCAGTCCCTCCCTCTGGGGGGTCACAGATACGCAGTATTTT,16,TRBJ2-3,TRBV12-3/TRBV12-4,.,.
CASSLRTGIQETQYF,TGTGCCAGCAGCCTGCGGACAGGGATCCAAGAGACCCAGTACTTC,15,TRBJ2-5,TRBV3-1,.,TRBD1
CAIRELPSGSYEQYF,TGTGCCATCAGAGAGCTACCTAGCGGATCCTACGAGCAGTACTTC,15,TRBJ2-7,TRBV10-3,.,TRBD2
CASSLRLVTGQYF,TGTGCCAGCAGCCTCCGACTGGTTACGGGCCAGTACTTC,13,TRBJ2-5,TRBV3-1,many,.
CASSAWLTGANVLTF,TGTGCCAGCAGCGCTTGGCTGACTGGGGCCAACGTCCTGACTTTC,15,TRBJ2-6,TRBV7-9,.,.
CSARHRESDEKLFF,TGCAGTGCTAGACACAGGGAGTCTGATGAAAAACTGTTTTTT,14,TRBJ1-4,TRBV20-1,.,.
CASTLGTGFGYTF,TGTGCCAGCACCCTTGGGACAGGGTTTGGCTACACCTTC,13,TRBJ1-2,TRBV25-1,few,TRBD1
CASSQPGKSYNEQFF,TGTGCCAGCAGCCAGCCAGGGAAGTCATACAATGAGCAGTTCTTC,15,TRBJ2-1,TRBV16,few,.